The clone carrying this T cell receptor (beta chain) was seen more than once but under ten times. All of the donors were Caucasians in good health. The CDR3 length is 16 residues. V lost 1 base and J lost 2; bases outside the gene matches: 5. Germline V lookup: CDR1 SGHAT, CDR2 FQNNGV. The source of the sample is a study of identical twins. A universal primer site was added by template switching, and unique molecular identifiers were carried by the cDNA. TCRdb fed the 5' RACE reads into MiXCR, producing one record per CDR3 protein. The data hold a few hundred thousand distinct CDR3 sequences, with roughly 9.8% observed a single time. The same data also went into a second study, on yellow fever vaccine responses in identical twins. Per that paper: Twins' vaccine T cell response reportedly gave the appearance of partial convergence and partial personalization.

This chain joins TRBV11-2 and TRBJ2-1, with 7 nucleotides matching TRBD1. The sequenced sample was CD8+ T cells sorted from blood. The TCR originated in a young woman in good health. The CDR3 DNA is TGTGCCAGCAGCTTAGCCTCCGGGACAGCCTACAATGAGCAGTTCTTC. Protein sequence: CASSLASGTAYNEQFF. Full variable domain (rest looked up from reference TRBV11-2 and TRBJ2-1): EAGVAQSPRYKIIEKRQSVAFWCNPISGHATLYWYQQILGQGPKLLIQFQNNGVVDDSQLPKDRFSAERLKGVDSTLKIQPAKLEDSAVYLCASSLASGTAYNEQFFGPGTRLTVL.